This T cell receptor beta chain was identified during a study of Graves' ophthalmopathy and Graves' hyperthyroidism (dated by TCRdb to the late 2010s). At the level of the whole study: A patient counted as having stable hyperthyroidism if there was no progression to ophthalmopathy within 18 months of follow-up. An independent validation cohort was composed of 18 hyperthyroidism patients and around 16 patients who later progressed from hyperthyroidism to ophthalmopathy. The study used signatures of the TCR beta repertoire to tell Graves' ophthalmopathy apart from Graves' hyperthyroidism and to predict which patients would progress to ophthalmopathy. In several hyperthyroidism patients, the T-cell repertoires found in thyroid tissue were compared with those found in blood. In total, 135 blood samples were TCR-sequenced: 40 to 45 ophthalmopathy, under 80 hyperthyroidism and approximately 17 hyperthyroidism-to-ophthalmopathy patients. To explore V-J signatures that separate ophthalmopathy from hyperthyroidism, a discovery set of about 100 patients was enrolled, consisting of 43 with ophthalmopathy and 57 with stable hyperthyroidism. Following sampling, methimazole starting at 30 mg daily was administered to hyperthyroidism patients, and high-dose intravenous methylprednisolone was administered to ophthalmopathy patients. What the work shows at the level of the full study, not this receptor alone: In validation, the model predicted ophthalmopathy progression with about 64% sensitivity and roughly 78% specificity; fewer than 15 predicted patients were CT-confirmed with GO in a median of 6.5 months. Among expanded thyroid clonotypes with frequency above 0.001, most also showed up in blood, which suggests that blood repertoires may reflect the thyroid immune response. Sample size was not statistically predetermined, and group allocation was not concealed from the investigators. In cross-validation, the 13-signature model distinguished ophthalmopathy from stable hyperthyroidism with approximately 85% sensitivity and approximately 81% specificity, and in the test set the corresponding values were roughly 80% and 76%.

The CDR3, cysteine through phenylalanine, is 14 amino acids long. CDR3 DNA is the only sequence kept; it has 42 bases, read in frame from the first base. According to the germline V gene (reference sequence), CDR1 reads SEHNR and CDR2 reads FQNEAQ. The junction carries 4 bases between V and J, which are trimmed by 2 bases and 0 bases respectively. The hyperthyroidism patients were 18 to 65 years old and newly diagnosed, with a disease duration of less than 2 months. Anyone with other autoimmune diseases, uncontrolled infections, pregnancy or lactation was excluded from the study. Diagnosis was based on clinical symptoms, serum thyroxine, TRAb, thyroid ultrasound and orbital computed tomography. Trizol reagent was used to extract the total RNA, and its quality was then checked on an Agilent 2100 Bioanalyzer. This clonotype was counted ten times or more. Its antigen has not been determined. Base quality data are lacking; no much larger clone is found one base away.

For repertoire sequencing, TCR beta CDR3 regions were amplified from RNA transcripts. A first-round RT-PCR used HTBI primers with the Qiagen OneStep RT-PCR kit, followed by a second-round multiplex PCR, size selection and purification. Libraries were sequenced on an Illumina HiSeq2000 using paired-end 100 bp reads. Per the original workflow: SOAPnuke was used to process the reads, throwing out any read that had adapters, had uncalled bases, had a mean Phred below 15, or lacked an exact constant-primer or identifier match. COPE v1.2.5 was used to merge the high-quality paired reads. Unique nucleotide sequences were defined as clonotypes and aligned to IMGT TRB V, D and J references using MiTCR v1.1. The analysis was limited to V-J combinations with a frequency above 0.0001, which together covered 98% to 99.2% of repertoires. For each V-J combination, a TCR clonal expansion and chaos score was defined as F50 clonal expansion divided by the chaos observed in the TCRdist matrix. Features were reduced by Welch's t-statistics and random forest to some 13 V-J combinations, which fed a naive Bayes classifier. The Morisita-Horn index was used to measure how similar the thyroid and blood repertoires were. The public reads were quality trimmed at Q25 with fastp and then assembled into clones with MiXCR by TCRdb, keeping productive beta chains. Rows are unified per CDR3 protein, each entry keeping the most common DNA and genes. In this record, the V and J calls reflect TCRdb's handling and not the investigators' own analysis. The sample table records around 1,000,000 distinct CDR3 sequences; 35% to 40% of these occur just once. Approximately 10% of the sample is held by the ten biggest clonotypes.

The rearranged chain carries TRBV7-9 and TRBJ1-4, with no confidently assigned D gene. This TCR came from an adult man with Graves' hyperthyroidism. Sequenced sample: peripheral blood or thyroid tissue (not recorded which). The CDR3 protein: CASSLPPTNEKLFF. The nucleotides read TGTGCCAGCAGCTTACCCCCAACTAATGAAAAACTGTTTTTT.